This TCR beta chain was sequenced during a study of identical twins. In regard to this clonotype: No antigen is known for it.

Whole-study findings and limits: It was cross-sectional statistical analysis, not following the same donors, that the conclusions relied on. Beta out-of-frame sequences showed weaker excess sharing between twins. Zero-insertion analyses could be partly confounded by invariant MAIT and iNKT cells.

A universal primer site was created by template switching, with the cDNA bearing unique molecular identifiers. From the 5' RACE reads, TCRdb called clonotypes with MiXCR, one entry per CDR3 protein. The sample shows 1.5 million to 2 million distinct CDR3 sequences, 25% to 35% of them seen only once. CDR1 and CDR2 from the germline V gene are DFQATT and SNEGSKA (reference sequence). With 3 bases removed from V and 5 bases from J, the gap between germline ends came to 17 bases. The CDR3 extends over 15 amino acids. This TCR came from a newborn girl in good health. V is TRBV20-1 and J is TRBJ2-1; the D is unclear. The sequenced sample was cord blood. The CDR3 reads CSASGLSWFDNEQFF. The CDR3, as DNA: TGCAGTGCTAGTGGTCTCAGCTGGTTCGACAATGAGCAGTTCTTC.